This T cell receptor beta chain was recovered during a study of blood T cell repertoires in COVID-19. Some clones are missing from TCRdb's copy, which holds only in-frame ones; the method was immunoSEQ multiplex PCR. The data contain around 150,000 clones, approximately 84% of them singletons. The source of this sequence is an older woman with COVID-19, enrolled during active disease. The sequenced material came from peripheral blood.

DNA for the CDR3: TGTGCCAGCAGCCCCCACGATCGGGGAACTGAAGCTTTCTTT. Encoded protein: CASSPHDRGTEAFF. The gene calls are TRBV9 and TRBJ1-1; the D is unclear. Per the germline V gene, CDR1 is SGDLS and CDR2 is YYNGEE. This CDR3 has 14 amino acids. Between the trimmed V and J ends, which lost 4 bases and 5 bases, there was a span of 15 bases.